The 28 T cell receptor beta chains below were found in one sample sequenced in a study of T cell responses to AZD1222 COVID-19 vaccine. The table came from immunoSEQ multiplex PCR; TCRdb's copy has only in-frame clones and leaves some out. The data show some 110,000 clones, with about 88% seen just once and 4% to 4.5% held by the top ten. Sample: peripheral blood, taken on day 0 of AZD1222 vaccination. Receptor source: an adult in good health.

The chain has TRBV30 and TRBJ2-3, with 7 bases that match TRBD2. Trimming removed 5 bases from V and 5 bases from J; junction bases left unmatched: 7. CDR1 and CDR2 (germline): GTSNPN, SVGIG (reference sequence). The CDR3 has 13 amino acids. The CDR3 DNA follows: TGTGCCTGGTCTAGCGGACGGGAAGATACGCAGTATTTT. Translated, it gives CAWSSGREDTQYF.

The J gene is TRBJ1-4, the V gene TRBV10-3; 12 bases are a match to TRBD1. This CDR3 region has 18 residues. Trimming took 6 bases from V and 0 from J; bases not matched to a gene: 8. Germline CDR1 ENHRY, CDR2 SYGVKD. CDR3 bases: TGTGCCATCAGGAAGGGACAGGGGGCCGACGCAACTAATGAAAAACTGTTTTTT. Translation gives CAIRKGQGADATNEKLFF.

CDR3 nucleotides: TGTGCCAGCGGCCACCGGGCGGCTGGCGAAAAACTGTTTTTT. Residues: CASGHRAAGEKLFF. The V call is TRBV27, the J call TRBJ1-4; D gene unclear. CDR3 length: 14 amino acids. Germline V CDR1 and CDR2: MNHEY, SMNVEV (reference sequence). V was cut by 8 bases and J by 8 bases, with 18 bases left in between. Full variable domain (rest looked up from reference TRBV27 and TRBJ1-4): EAQVTQNPRYLITVTGKKLTVTCSQNMNHEYMSWYRQDPGLGLRQIYYSMNVEVTDKGDVPEGYKVSRKEKRNFPLILESPSPNQTSLYFCASGHRAAGEKLFFGSGTQLSVL.

This clone has a handful of counts. CDR3 protein: CASSLKGRNIQYF. The CDR3, as DNA: TGTGCCAGTAGCCTGAAAGGGAGGAACATTCAGTACTTC. The V call is TRBV19, the J call TRBJ2-4; tentative D call: TRBD2 (6 bases). V was pared by 6 bases and J by 7 bases, with 13 bases between. This CDR3 is 13 amino acids long. Germline V gene lookup returns CDR1 LNHDA and CDR2 SQIVND (reference sequence).

The chain employs TRBV6-1 and TRBJ1-2, with D uncertain. Trimming took off 0 bases at V and 5 bases at J, with 10 bases between the two ends. This CDR3 is 14 amino acids long. The germline CDR1 and CDR2 sequences are MNHNS and SASEGT. The chain's CDR3 is CASSEASTTYGYTF. The CDR3 nucleotides read TGTGCCAGCAGTGAAGCAAGCACAACTTATGGCTACACCTTC.

The chain employs TRBV10-3 and TRBJ1-1; perhaps TRBD1 as D (5 bases). Per germline, CDR1 ENHRY and CDR2 SYGVKD. The V end lost 6 bases, the J end lost 1 base, and 9 bases lay between the germline ends. The CDR3 is 13 amino acids. CDR3 loop: CAISGTWNTEAFF. Written as DNA, the CDR3 is TGTGCCATCAGCGGGACGTGGAACACTGAAGCTTTCTTT.

The V and J genes are TRBV15 and TRBJ1-2; D is unresolved. Trimming cost V 0 bases and J 5 bases, with 13 bases left between them. CDR1 and CDR2 from the germline V gene are LNHNV and YYDKDF (reference sequence). CDR3 length: 15 amino acids. CDR3 region: CATSRDRVWRYGYTF. CDR3 coding DNA: TGTGCCACCAGCAGAGATAGGGTTTGGAGGTATGGCTACACCTTC.

Only a few counts were recorded for this clone. The chain has TRBV5-4 and TRBJ1-6, with TRBD1 as a possible D gene (5 bases). Per germline, CDR1 SGHNT and CDR2 YYREEE (reference sequence). V lost 3 bases to trimming and J lost 8 bases, with 15 bases between them. The CDR3 loop spans 15 amino acids. Here the CDR3 reads CASSWEPGTDSPLHF. The CDR3 bases are TGTGCCAGCAGCTGGGAGCCCGGGACTGATTCACCCCTCCACTTT. Combining the CDR3 with reference TRBV5-4 and TRBJ1-6 gives the whole variable domain ETGVTQSPTHLIKTRGQQVTLRCSSQSGHNTVSWYQQALGQGPQFIFQYYREEENGRGNFPPRFSGLQFPNYSSELNVNALELDDSALYLCASSWEPGTDSPLHFGNGTRLTVT.

This clone was seen only once. The CDR3 loop is CASSDFRSRYEQYF. The CDR3 coding sequence is TGTGCCAGCAGTGATTTTAGGTCCCGCTACGAGCAGTACTTC. The chain has TRBV25-1 and TRBJ2-7, with D unresolved. Trimming removed 3 bases at V and 3 bases at J, with 12 bases between. CDR3 length equals 14 residues. Germline CDR1 MGHDK, CDR2 SYGVNS.

V is TRBV11-2 and J is TRBJ1-1; unclear D gene. The V gene lost 1 base and the J gene lost 2 bases, with 8 bases spanning the gap. CDR3 length equals 14 residues. Germline loops: CDR1 SGHAT, CDR2 FQNNGV. The CDR3 loop reads CASSLGTGNTEAFF. The CDR3 region has the DNA TGTGCCAGCAGCTTAGGAACGGGAAACACTGAAGCTTTCTTT.

The chain recombines TRBV6-4 with TRBJ1-2; 11 bases match TRBD1. This CDR3 is built from 16 residues. V lost 3 bases to trimming and J lost 3 bases; unmatched junction nucleotides: 6. Germline V gene data show CDR1 as MRHNA and CDR2 as SNTAGT. Here the CDR3 DNA reads TGTGCCAGCAGTGAATTTTGGACAGGGGGCGACTATGGCTACACCTTC. This codes for CASSEFWTGGDYGYTF.

This chain joins TRBV24-1 and TRBJ2-3; 10 positions match TRBD1. Trimming at V came to 3 bases and at J to 4 bases, leaving 3 bases not matched to a gene. The CDR3 is 15 amino acids. CDR1 is KGHDR, CDR2 SFDVKD, per germline. The CDR3 loop reads CATSDPGQGADTQYF. The CDR3 DNA reads TGTGCCACCAGTGATCCCGGACAGGGGGCAGATACGCAGTATTTT.

This clone was seen a handful of times. The chain's CDR3 is CATSDLQGEQYF. DNA for the CDR3: TGTGCCACCAGTGATTTGCAGGGCGAGCAGTACTTC. V gene TRBV24-1 combines with J gene TRBJ2-7; D may be TRBD1 (5 bases). The CDR3 runs 12 residues. Germline CDR1 KGHDR, CDR2 SFDVKD. The germline V and J ends were trimmed by 0 bases and 6 bases, with 5 bases remaining between them.

CDR3 sequence reads: CASTISLMVSYEQYF. CDR3 bases: TGTGCCAGCACCATTTCCCTCATGGTTTCCTACGAGCAGTACTTC. The chain uses TRBV2 and TRBJ2-7; D ambiguous. CDR3 length: 15 amino acids. The V end was cut by 7 bases, the J end by 1 base, with 17 bases between. Germline V gene lookup returns CDR1 SNHLY and CDR2 FYNNEI.

The genes are TRBV10-3 and TRBJ2-1; 8 nucleotides match TRBD2. The CDR3 contains 14 residues. V lost 4 bases and J lost 2; bases outside the gene matches: 1. The germline V gene has CDR1 ENHRY and CDR2 SYGVKD. As DNA, the CDR3 is TGTGCCATCAGTGGTAGCGGGACCTACAATGAGCAGTTCTTC. This encodes CAISGSGTYNEQFF.

A few counts support this clone. This chain uses TRBV18 with TRBJ2-7; D uncertain. V lost 5 bases and J lost 7, with 24 bases in between. Per the germline V gene, CDR1 is KGHSH and CDR2 is LQKENI. The length of the CDR3 is 16 residues. CDR3 sequence (DNA): TGTGCCAGCTCAGCCCCTACGGCAATCTCCCCTCGGGAGCAGTACTTC. As protein: CASSAPTAISPREQYF.

There are a few counts of this clone. The V and J genes are TRBV28 and TRBJ1-1; 10 nucleotides line up with TRBD1. Germline V lookup: CDR1 MDHEN, CDR2 SYDVKM. J was trimmed by 10 bases and V by 5 bases; bases with no gene match: 4. There are 12 residues in the CDR3. The CDR3 coding sequence is TGTGCCAGCAGTCCGGACAGGGGGACAGCTTTCTTT. It codes for CASSPDRGTAFF.

The rearrangement links TRBV7-2 to TRBJ2-2; weak D call: TRBD1 (5 bases). The CDR3 contains 16 residues. From germline, CDR1 is SGHTA and CDR2 FQGNSA. V lost 2 bases and J lost 0, with 10 bases in between. CDR3 loop: CASSLRQIPNTGELFF. The DNA for the CDR3 is TGTGCCAGCAGCTTAAGACAGATTCCGAACACCGGGGAGCTGTTTTTT.

The chain has TRBV5-1 and TRBJ2-1; D uncertain. The V end was cut by 4 bases, the J end by 1 base, with 12 bases between. The CDR3 is 15 residues long. Germline CDR1 SGHRS, CDR2 YFSETQ. CDR3 DNA: TGCGCCAGCAGCCCGGCCGTTATGTCCTACAATGAGCAGTTCTTC. Protein: CASSPAVMSYNEQFF.

V is TRBV9 and J is TRBJ2-7; TRBD1 matches 8 bases. Germline values: CDR1 SGDLS, CDR2 YYNGEE. The CDR3 extends over 15 amino acids. Trimming took 4 bases from V and 5 from J; bases not matched to a gene: 11. CDR3 DNA: TGTGCCAGCAGCCCCACAGGACAGGGATACCACGAGCAGTACTTC. It yields the protein CASSPTGQGYHEQYF.

The CDR3 nucleotides are TGTGCCAGCAGCTTAGCAGGGAGAGGCTATGGCTACACCTTC. Encoded protein: CASSLAGRGYGYTF. The chain joins TRBV11-2 to TRBJ1-2; possible D gene TRBD1, 5 bases. V lost 1 base to trimming and J lost 4 bases, with 10 bases between them. Germline V lookup: CDR1 SGHAT, CDR2 FQNNGV. The CDR3 is 14 amino acids.

V usage is TRBV10-3 and J usage is TRBJ1-1; 7 bases are shared with TRBD1. CDR1 and CDR2 from the germline V gene are ENHRY and SYGVKD. CDR3 size: 13 residues. Trimming took 6 bases from V and 3 from J; bases not matched to a gene: 4. CDR3 sequence reads: CAISKDRYTEAFF. The CDR3 DNA reads TGTGCCATCAGCAAGGACAGGTACACTGAAGCTTTCTTT.

J is TRBJ2-7 and V is TRBV20-1; unclear D gene. CDR3 length: 14 residues. Germline assignment: CDR1 DFQATT and CDR2 SNEGSKA (reference sequence). The V and J ends lost 3 bases and 5 bases respectively, with 17 bases between them. DNA of the CDR3: TGCAGTGCTAGTCGAATAGGGTTCTTGAACGAGCAGTACTTC. This encodes CSASRIGFLNEQYF.

The chain links TRBV4-3 to TRBJ1-2; 9 bases map to TRBD1. Germline CDR1 is LGHNA and CDR2 is YSLEER. V shed 1 base, J shed 1 base, and the junction held 16 bases outside the gene matches. This CDR3 has 20 residues. CDR3 in DNA: TGCGCCAGCAGCCAAGGCGCAGCCGGGACAGGGTCCCTACTTAACTATGGCTACACCTTC. This encodes CASSQGAAGTGSLLNYGYTF.

The chain has TRBV27 and TRBJ2-5; 9 nucleotides match TRBD1. V lost 5 bases and J lost 1; bases outside the gene matches: 8. The CDR3 runs 16 residues. Germline CDR1 and CDR2: MNHEY and SMNVEV (reference sequence). The CDR3 DNA follows: TGTGCCAGCAGTATGAGGACAGGGGAGGGCCAAGAGACCCAGTACTTC. This gives the protein CASSMRTGEGQETQYF.

J is TRBJ1-1 and V is TRBV19, with D hard to call. This CDR3 spans 12 amino acids. V was cut by 4 bases and J by 4 bases, with 7 bases left in between. Germline CDR1 is LNHDA and CDR2 is SQIVND (reference sequence). CDR3 in amino acids: CASSTVPTEAFF. CDR3 bases: TGTGCCAGTAGTACCGTGCCCACTGAAGCTTTCTTT.

The rearrangement uses TRBV4-3 and TRBJ2-1; 16 nucleotides match TRBD2. Germline assignment: CDR1 LGHNA and CDR2 YSLEER. Germline trimming cut 3 bases from V and 0 bases from J; bases unmatched to any gene: 2. The CDR3 is 18 amino acids. CDR3 sequence reads: CASSQGLAGGSSYNEQFF. DNA for the CDR3: TGCGCCAGCAGCCAGGGACTAGCGGGGGGGAGCTCCTACAATGAGCAGTTCTTC.

V and J are TRBV19 and TRBJ1-1; no reliable D call. Germline assignment: CDR1 LNHDA and CDR2 SQIVND (reference sequence). The V gene lost 2 bases and the J gene lost 1 base, with 11 bases spanning the gap. The CDR3 covers 15 residues. The CDR3 DNA sequence: TGTGCCAGTAGTATACTCTGGGAACCGAACACTGAAGCTTTCTTT. Amino acids: CASSILWEPNTEAFF.